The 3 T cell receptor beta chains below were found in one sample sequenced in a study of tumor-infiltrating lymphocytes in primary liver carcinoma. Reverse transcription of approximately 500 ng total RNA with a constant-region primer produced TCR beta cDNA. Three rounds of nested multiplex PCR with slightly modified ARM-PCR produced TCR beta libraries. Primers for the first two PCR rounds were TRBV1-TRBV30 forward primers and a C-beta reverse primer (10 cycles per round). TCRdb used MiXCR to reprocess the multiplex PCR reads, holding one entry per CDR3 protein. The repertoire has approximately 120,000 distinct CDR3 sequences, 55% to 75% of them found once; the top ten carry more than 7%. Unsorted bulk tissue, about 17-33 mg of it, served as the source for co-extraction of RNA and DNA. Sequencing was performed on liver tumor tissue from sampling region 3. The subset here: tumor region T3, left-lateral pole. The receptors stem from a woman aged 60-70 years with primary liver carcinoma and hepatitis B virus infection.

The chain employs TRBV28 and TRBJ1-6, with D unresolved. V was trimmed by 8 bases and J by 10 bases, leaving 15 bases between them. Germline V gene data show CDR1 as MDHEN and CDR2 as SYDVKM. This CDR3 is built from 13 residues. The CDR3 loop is CASDGYLESPLHF. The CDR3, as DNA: TGTGCCAGCGACGGGTATCTAGAATCACCCCTCCACTTT.

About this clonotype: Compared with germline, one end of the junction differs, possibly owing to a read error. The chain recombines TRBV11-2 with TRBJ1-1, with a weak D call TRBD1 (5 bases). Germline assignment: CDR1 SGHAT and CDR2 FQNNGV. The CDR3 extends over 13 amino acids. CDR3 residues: CDSSPGYHTEAFF. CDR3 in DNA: TGTGACAGCAGCCCAGGGTATCACACTGAAGCCTTCTTT.

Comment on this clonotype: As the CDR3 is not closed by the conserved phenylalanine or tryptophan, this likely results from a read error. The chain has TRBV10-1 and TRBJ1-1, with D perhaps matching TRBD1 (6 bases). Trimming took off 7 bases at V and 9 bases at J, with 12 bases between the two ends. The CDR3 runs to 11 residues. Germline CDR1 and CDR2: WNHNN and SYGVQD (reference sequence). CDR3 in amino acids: CASTAGGKAFL. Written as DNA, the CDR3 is TGCGCCAGCACCGCCGGGGGCAAAGCTTTCTTA.